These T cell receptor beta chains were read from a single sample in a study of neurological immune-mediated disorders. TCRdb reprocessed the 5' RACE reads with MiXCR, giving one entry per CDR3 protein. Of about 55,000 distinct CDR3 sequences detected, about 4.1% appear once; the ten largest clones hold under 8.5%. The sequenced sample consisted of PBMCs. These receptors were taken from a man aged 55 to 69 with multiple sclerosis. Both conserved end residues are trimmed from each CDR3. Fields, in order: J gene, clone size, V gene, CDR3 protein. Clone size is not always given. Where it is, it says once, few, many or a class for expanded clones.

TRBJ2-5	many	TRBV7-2	ASSLGSGRSGETQY
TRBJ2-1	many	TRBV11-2	ASSFLGQVGRTYNEQF
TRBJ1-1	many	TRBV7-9	ASSRGNGNTEAF
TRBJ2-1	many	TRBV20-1	SASAGDVLVDEQF
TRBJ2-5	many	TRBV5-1	ASSLARGLAGVGRETQY
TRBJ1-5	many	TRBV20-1	SARSAHSNQPQH
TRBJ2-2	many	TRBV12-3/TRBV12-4	ASKRLSTTGELF
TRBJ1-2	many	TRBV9	ASSVGSPGNYGYT
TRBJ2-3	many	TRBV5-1	ASSLDRGSLDTQY
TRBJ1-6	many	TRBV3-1	ASSQDGLVNSPLH
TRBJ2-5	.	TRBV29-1	SVVVQQETQY
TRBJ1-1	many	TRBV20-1	SARVEGNTEAF
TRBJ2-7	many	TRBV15	ATSARTGNEQY
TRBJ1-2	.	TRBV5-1	ASSLDADYGYT
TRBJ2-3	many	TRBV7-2	ASSLVVSEDEGFTDTQY
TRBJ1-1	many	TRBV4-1	ASSQEPLGTEAF
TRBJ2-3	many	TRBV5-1	ASSLRTGDVWTQY
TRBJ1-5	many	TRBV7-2	ASSLAGTNQPQH
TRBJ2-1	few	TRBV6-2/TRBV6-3	ASTGLAANEQF
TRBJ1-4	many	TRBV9	ASSVEPTGEKLF
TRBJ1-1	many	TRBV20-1	SARGPGTGGTEAF
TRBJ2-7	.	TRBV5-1	ASSDLTGYEQY
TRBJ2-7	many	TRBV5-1	ASSPQGFSYEQY
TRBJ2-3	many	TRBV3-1	ASSQAGGRVTDTQY
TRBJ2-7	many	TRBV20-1	SATRTSVSYEQY
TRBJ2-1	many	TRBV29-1	SVEDADEQF
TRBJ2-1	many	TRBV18	ASSPGPGYEQF
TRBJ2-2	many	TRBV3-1	ASSQLTGELF
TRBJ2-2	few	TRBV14	ASSRAGAVTGELF
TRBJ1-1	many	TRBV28	ASSLGTLNTEAF
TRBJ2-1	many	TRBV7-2	ASSLASGQAYNEQF
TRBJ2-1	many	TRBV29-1	SAGRTLDNEQF
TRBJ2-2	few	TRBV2	ASSESGVGTGELF
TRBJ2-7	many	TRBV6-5	ASSSPGRRQY
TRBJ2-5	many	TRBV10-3	AISDAGFQETQY
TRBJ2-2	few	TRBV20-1	SARLGPLNTGELF
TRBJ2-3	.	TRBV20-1	SAKGGSTDTQY
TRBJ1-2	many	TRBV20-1	SARGGQLYGYT
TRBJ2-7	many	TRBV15	ATARDRGSYEQY
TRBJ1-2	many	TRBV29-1	SVESRYGYT
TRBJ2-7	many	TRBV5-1	ASSFSVQSDYEQY
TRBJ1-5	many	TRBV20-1	STSPGQTSNQPQH
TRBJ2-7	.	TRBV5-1	ASSRSTSGKYYEQY
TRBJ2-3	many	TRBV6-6	ASRQGGADTQY
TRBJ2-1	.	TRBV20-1	SARGSRGLSDEQF
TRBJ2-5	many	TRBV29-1	SVEDGETQY
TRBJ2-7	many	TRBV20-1	GGTSGDYEQY
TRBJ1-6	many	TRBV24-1	ATADRALGALH
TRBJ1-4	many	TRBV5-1	ASSRTPGGDEKLF
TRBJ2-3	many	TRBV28	ASSPGTSVDTQY
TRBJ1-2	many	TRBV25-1	ASSERQGSGYT
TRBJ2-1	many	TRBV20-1	SAAGDGSYNEQF
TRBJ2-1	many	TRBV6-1	ASRGQGPYNEQF